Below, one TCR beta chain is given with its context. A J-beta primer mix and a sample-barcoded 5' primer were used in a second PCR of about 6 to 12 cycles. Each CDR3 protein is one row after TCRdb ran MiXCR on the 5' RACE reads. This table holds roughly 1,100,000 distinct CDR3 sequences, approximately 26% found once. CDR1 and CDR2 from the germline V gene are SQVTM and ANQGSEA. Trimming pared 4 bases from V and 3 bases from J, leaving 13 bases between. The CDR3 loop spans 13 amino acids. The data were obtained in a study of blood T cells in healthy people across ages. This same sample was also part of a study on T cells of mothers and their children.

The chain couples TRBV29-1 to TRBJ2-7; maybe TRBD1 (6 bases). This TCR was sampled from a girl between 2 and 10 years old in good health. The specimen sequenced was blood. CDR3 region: CSVVVTGNYEQYF. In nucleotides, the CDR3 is TGCAGCGTTGTAGTGACAGGCAACTACGAGCAGTACTTC.